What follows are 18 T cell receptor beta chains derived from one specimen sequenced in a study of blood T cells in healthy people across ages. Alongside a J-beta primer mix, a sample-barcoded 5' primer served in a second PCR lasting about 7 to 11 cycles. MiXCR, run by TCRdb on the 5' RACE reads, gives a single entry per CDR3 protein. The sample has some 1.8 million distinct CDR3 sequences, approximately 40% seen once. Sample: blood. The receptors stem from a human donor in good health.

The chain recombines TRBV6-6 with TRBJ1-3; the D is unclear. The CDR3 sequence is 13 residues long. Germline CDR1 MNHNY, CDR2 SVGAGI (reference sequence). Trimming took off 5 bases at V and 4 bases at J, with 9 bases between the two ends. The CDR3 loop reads CASSIVAGNTIYF. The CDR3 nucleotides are TGTGCCAGCAGTATTGTAGCAGGAAACACCATATATTTT.

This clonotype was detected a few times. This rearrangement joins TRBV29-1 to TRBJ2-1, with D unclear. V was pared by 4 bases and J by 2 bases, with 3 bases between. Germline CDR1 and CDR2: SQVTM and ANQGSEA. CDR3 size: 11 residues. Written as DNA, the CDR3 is TGCAGCGTTGTGGCCTACAATGAGCAGTTCTTC. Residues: CSVVAYNEQFF.

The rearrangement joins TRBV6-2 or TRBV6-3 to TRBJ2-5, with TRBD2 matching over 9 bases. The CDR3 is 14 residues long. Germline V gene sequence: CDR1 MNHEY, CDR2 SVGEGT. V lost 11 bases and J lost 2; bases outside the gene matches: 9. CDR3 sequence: CAAGGTSWQETQYF. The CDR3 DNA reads TGTGCCGCAGGGGGGACTAGCTGGCAAGAGACCCAGTACTTC.

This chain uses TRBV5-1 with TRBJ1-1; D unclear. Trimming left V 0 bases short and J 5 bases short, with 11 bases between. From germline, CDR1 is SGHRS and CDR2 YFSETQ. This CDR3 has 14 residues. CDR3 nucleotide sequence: TGCGCCAGCAGCTTGGTCTCGTCAGCTACTGAAGCTTTCTTT. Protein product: CASSLVSSATEAFF.

The chain's CDR3 is CASSHPTGGDGYTF. DNA of the CDR3: TGCGCCAGCAGCCACCCGACAGGGGGAGATGGCTACACCTTC. V usage is TRBV4-3 and J usage is TRBJ1-2; 9 positions agree with TRBD1. With 3 bases clipped from V and 6 bases from J, the junction kept 5 bases outside the gene matches. Per the germline V gene, CDR1 is LGHNA and CDR2 is YSLEER. This CDR3 contains 14 residues.

This CDR3 is CASSPDGGRVYGYTF. CDR3 nucleotides: TGTGCCAGCAGCCCGGATGGTGGCCGAGTCTATGGCTACACCTTC. V is TRBV7-9 and J is TRBJ1-2, with D unclear. The V end lost 5 bases, the J end lost 4 bases, and 17 bases lay between the germline ends. This CDR3 spans 15 amino acids. CDR1 is SEHNR, CDR2 FQNEAQ, per germline (reference sequence).

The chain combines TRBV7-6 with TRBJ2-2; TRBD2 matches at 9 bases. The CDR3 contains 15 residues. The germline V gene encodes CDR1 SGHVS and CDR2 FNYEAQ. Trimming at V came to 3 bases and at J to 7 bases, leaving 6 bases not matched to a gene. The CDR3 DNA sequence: TGTGCCAGCAGCTTTAGGCGGGGGGGCGTCGGGGAGCTGTTTTTT. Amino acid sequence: CASSFRRGGVGELFF.

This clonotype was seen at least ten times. The CDR3 nucleotides are TGTGCCAGCAGTTTAGTGGGAAGCAATGAGCAGTTCTTC. The encoded protein is CASSLVGSNEQFF. The chain has TRBV12-3 or TRBV12-4 and TRBJ2-1, with D unresolved. The CDR3 loop spans 13 amino acids. Trimming left V 1 base short and J 6 bases short, with 7 bases between.

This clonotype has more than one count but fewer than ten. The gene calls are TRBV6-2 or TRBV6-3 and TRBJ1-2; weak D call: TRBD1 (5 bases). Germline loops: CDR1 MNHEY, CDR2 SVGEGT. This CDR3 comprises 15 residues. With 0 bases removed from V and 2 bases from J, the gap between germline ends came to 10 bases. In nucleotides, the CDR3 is TGTGCCAGCAGTTACTCGAAGGGGAGCAACTATGGCTACACCTTC. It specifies CASSYSKGSNYGYTF.

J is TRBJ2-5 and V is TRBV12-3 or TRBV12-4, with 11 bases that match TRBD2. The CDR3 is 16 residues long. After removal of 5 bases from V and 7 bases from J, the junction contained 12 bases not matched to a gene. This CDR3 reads CASSDTRTSGQGTQYF. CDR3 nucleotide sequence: TGTGCCAGCAGTGACACCCGGACTAGCGGGCAGGGGACCCAGTACTTC.

The CDR3 coding sequence is TGTGCCAGCAGCCAAGATCAAGACAGAAGCTCCTACAATGAGCAGTTCTTC. The encoded protein is CASSQDQDRSSYNEQFF. This sequence joins TRBV4-2 and TRBJ2-1; weak D call: TRBD1 (5 bases). The CDR3 runs 17 residues. Trimming cost V 0 bases and J 0 bases, with 12 bases left between them. Germline CDR1 LGHNA, CDR2 YNFKEQ.

CDR3 nucleotide sequence: TGTGCCAGCTCACCAGATAGTGTTCCCGGCCCACTCGGCTACACCTTC. Translation: CASSPDSVPGPLGYTF. V is TRBV18 and J is TRBJ1-2; no clear D gene. This CDR3 is built from 16 residues. V was pared by 2 bases and J by 8 bases, with 21 bases between. CDR1 and CDR2 (germline): KGHSH, LQKENI.

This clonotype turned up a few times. CDR3 sequence (DNA): TGCGCCAGCAGCAATACAGGGCTACGCAGCACAGATACGCAGTATTTT. Translation gives CASSNTGLRSTDTQYF. The chain couples TRBV5-1 to TRBJ2-3, with D possibly being TRBD1 (6 bases). CDR3 size: 16 residues. The V end lost 4 bases, the J end lost 0 bases, and 15 bases lay between the germline ends. CDR1 and CDR2 from the germline V gene are SGHRS and YFSETQ.

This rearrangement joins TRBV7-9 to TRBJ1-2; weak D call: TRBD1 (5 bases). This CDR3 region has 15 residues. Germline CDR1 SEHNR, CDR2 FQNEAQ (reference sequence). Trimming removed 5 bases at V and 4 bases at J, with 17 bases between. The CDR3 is CASSSGAVGPYGYTF. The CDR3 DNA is TGTGCCAGCAGCAGCGGGGCTGTCGGCCCCTATGGCTACACCTTC.

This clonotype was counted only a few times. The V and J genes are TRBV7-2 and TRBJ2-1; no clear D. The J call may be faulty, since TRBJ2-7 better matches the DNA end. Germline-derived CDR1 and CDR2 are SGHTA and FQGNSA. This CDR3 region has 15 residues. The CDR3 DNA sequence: TGTGCCAGCAGCTTACTCCTTGGGTCCTACAATGAGCAGTACTTC. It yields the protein CASSLLLGSYNEQYF.

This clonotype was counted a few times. CDR3 DNA: TGTGCCAGCAGCCCGGGGGGTACGGGAAACATTCAGTACTTC. Translated: CASSPGGTGNIQYF. The chain carries TRBV11-2 and TRBJ2-4; 7 bases line up with TRBD2. Germline values: CDR1 SGHAT, CDR2 FQNNGV. The CDR3 covers 14 residues. V was clipped by 5 bases and J by 6 bases; unmatched bases: 7.

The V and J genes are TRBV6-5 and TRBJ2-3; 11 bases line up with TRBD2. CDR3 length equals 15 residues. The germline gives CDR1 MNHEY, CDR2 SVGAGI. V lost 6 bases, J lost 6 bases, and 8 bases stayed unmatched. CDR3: CASRRLAGLTDTQYF. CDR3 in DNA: TGTGCCAGCAGAAGACTAGCGGGGCTTACGGATACGCAGTATTTT.

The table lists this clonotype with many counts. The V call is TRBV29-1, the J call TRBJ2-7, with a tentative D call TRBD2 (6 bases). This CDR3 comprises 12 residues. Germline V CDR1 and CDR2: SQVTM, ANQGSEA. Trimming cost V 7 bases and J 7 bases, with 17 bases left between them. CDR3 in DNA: TGCAGCGGCGGGACTTTAGGCGGGGAGCAGTACTTC. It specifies CSGGTLGGEQYF.